The source of this T cell receptor (beta chain) is a study of glioma-infiltrating T cells after dendritic cell vaccination. Study context: Samples are from glioblastoma patients in Phase I and II dendritic cell vaccine trials.

Sample time point: after dendritic cell vaccination, including at tumor progression/relapse. The CDR3 extends over 16 amino acids. In germline, CDR1 is MNHEY, CDR2 SMNVEV (reference sequence). With 8 bases clipped from V and 4 bases from J, the junction kept 13 bases outside the gene matches. Generated by immunoSEQ multiplex PCR, the TCRdb table keeps only in-frame clones and is missing some. This sample yields under 130,000 clones, of which about 90% are seen a single time; over 2.5% belongs to the top ten. This clonotype originated in a human donor with glioblastoma. The sequences come from blood, collected after dendritic cell vaccination. The rearrangement uses TRBV27 and TRBJ2-2; TRBD1 aligns across 7 bases. The CDR3 is CASRSGQVTSTGELFF. For the CDR3, the DNA is TGTGCCAGCCGCTCCGGACAGGTCACGAGCACCGGGGAGCTGTTTTTT.